These T cell receptor beta chains were read from a single sample in a study of OX40 agonist ivuxolimab in advanced cancers. Produced via immunoSEQ multiplex PCR; TCRdb's table is partial and in-frame only. The sample holds some 58,000 clones, over 80% seen once. The sequenced sample was CD4+ or CD8+ T cells sorted from blood, obtained in a trial of the OX40 agonist ivuxolimab. The receptors were gathered from an adult with an advanced solid tumor such as melanoma, head and neck, liver or kidney cancer. Each CDR3 is given with its conserved first and last residue. A D gene is named only where the DNA matches it firmly. Rows may omit the clone size; those that give it use once, few, many or a size class.

- - TRBJ2-5 TRBV29-1 CSVEKQETQYF TGCAGCGTTGAAAAGCAAGAGACCCAGTACTTC
- - TRBJ1-5 TRBV5-1 CASMASIEQEGQPQHF TGCGCCAGCATGGCTTCGATAGAACAGGAAGGTCAGCCCCAGCATTTT
- - TRBJ2-3 TRBV6-6 CASSPPGTDTQYF TGTGCCAGCAGTCCCCCGGGGACAGATACGCAGTATTTT
once - TRBJ1-4 TRBV6-1 CATSGAATNEKLFF TGTGCCACCTCTGGGGCTGCAACTAATGAAAAACTGTTTTTT
few - TRBJ1-1 TRBV30 CAWSVGSNTEAFF TGTGCCTGGAGTGTTGGGAGTAACACTGAAGCTTTCTTT
- - TRBJ1-1 TRBV6-1 CASSEVRGHITPRDEAFF TGTGCCAGCAGTGAAGTACGGGGACACATCACCCCAAGAGATGAAGCTTTCTTT
- TRBD2 TRBJ2-7 TRBV2 CASSEEGLAESYEQYF TGTGCCAGCAGTGAAGAGGGACTAGCGGAAAGCTACGAGCAGTACTTC
once - TRBJ2-3 TRBV5-1 CASSQTEISSTDTQYF TGCGCCAGCAGCCAGACCGAGATCTCTAGCACAGATACGCAGTATTTT
- TRBD1 TRBJ2-7 TRBV9 CASSVGTGAYEQYF TGTGCCAGCAGCGTAGGGACAGGGGCCTACGAGCAGTACTTC
- - TRBJ2-3 TRBV7-9 CASSPAGSTDTQYF TGTGCCAGCAGCCCGGCGGGAAGCACAGATACGCAGTATTTT
- - TRBJ2-1 TRBV30 CAWTPTGRYNEQFF TGTGCCTGGACCCCCACAGGGAGATACAATGAGCAGTTCTTC
- TRBD2 TRBJ2-7 TRBV4-2 CASSQGTSVSYEQYF TGTGCCAGCAGCCAAGGGACTAGCGTTTCCTACGAGCAGTACTTC
once - TRBJ1-3 TRBV6-1 CASRPGTPGNTIYF TGTGCCAGTAGACCCGGGACTCCTGGAAACACCATATATTTT
- - TRBJ2-3 TRBV10-1 CASSEGSTDTQYF TGCGCCAGCAGTGAGGGGAGCACAGATACGCAGTATTTT
- - TRBJ1-2 TRBV7-9 CASSLMGGAYGYTF TGTGCCAGCAGCTTAATGGGGGGCGCATATGGCTACACCTTC
- - TRBJ1-3 TRBV27 CASRSPGNTIYF TGTGCCAGCAGGTCACCCGGAAACACCATATATTTT
- - TRBJ1-2 TRBV30 CAWSRAGRANYGYTF TGTGCCTGGAGTAGGGCGGGCAGAGCTAACTATGGCTACACCTTC
- - TRBJ1-2 TRBV4-1 CASSSTGLKKRTLGYGYTF TGCGCCAGCAGCTCCACGGGCCTTAAAAAAAGGACCCTTGGCTATGGCTACACCTTC
- - TRBJ1-3 TRBV19 CASSPQGISGNTIYF TGTGCCAGTAGTCCCCAGGGGATCTCTGGAAACACCATATATTTT
- TRBD2 TRBJ2-3 TRBV7-2 CASSTDLAGGPTQYF TGTGCCAGCAGTACCGACCTAGCGGGGGGGCCTACGCAGTATTTT
once - TRBJ2-3 TRBV28 CASSAEEGRGHLDTQYF TGTGCCAGCAGTGCGGAAGAAGGGCGGGGTCACCTAGATACGCAGTATTTT
- TRBD2 TRBJ2-5 TRBV7-2 CASSLRAGGPETQYF TGTGCCAGCAGCTTAAGAGCGGGAGGGCCGGAGACCCAGTACTTC
- - TRBJ2-1 TRBV12-5 CASGLDEHNEQFF TGTGCTAGTGGTTTGGATGAACACAATGAGCAGTTCTTC
- TRBD1 TRBJ1-3 TRBV19 CATNSGTGGNTIYF TGTGCCACCAACTCCGGGACAGGTGGAAACACCATATATTTT
- - TRBJ1-1 TRBV27 CASSFGATGAEAFF TGTGCCAGCAGTTTTGGGGCCACGGGGGCTGAAGCTTTCTTT
- - TRBJ2-5 TRBV7-9 CASSLWGIQETQYF TGTGCCAGCAGCTTGTGGGGTATCCAAGAGACCCAGTACTTC
- - TRBJ2-2 TRBV7-6 CASSWGVTGELFF TGTGCCAGCAGCTGGGGTGTTACCGGGGAGCTGTTTTTT
few TRBD2 TRBJ2-1 TRBV7-8 CASRQGATSGIDEQFF TGTGCCAGCAGACAGGGCGCGACTAGCGGGATTGATGAGCAGTTCTTC
- TRBD1 TRBJ1-1 TRBV5-4 CASSLNPGGTEAFF TGTGCCAGCAGCTTGAATCCAGGGGGCACTGAAGCTTTCTTT
- TRBD2 TRBJ2-7 TRBV5-4 CASSQDPWTSGEYEQYF TGTGCCAGCAGCCAAGATCCTTGGACTAGCGGGGAGTACGAGCAGTACTTC
- TRBD1 TRBJ2-7 TRBV30 CAWSVGQVGYEQYF TGTGCCTGGAGTGTGGGACAGGTCGGATACGAGCAGTACTTC
- TRBD2 TRBJ2-1 TRBV2 CASSAGTSGTPKGFF TGTGCCAGCAGCGCCGGGACTAGCGGGACCCCTAAGGGGTTCTTC
few - TRBJ1-1 TRBV30 CAFDQTANTEAFF TGTGCCTTCGATCAAACAGCGAACACTGAAGCTTTCTTT
- - TRBJ2-1 TRBV15 CATSRYPLRGMVYNEQFF TGTGCCACCAGCAGATACCCCCTCCGCGGGATGGTATACAATGAGCAGTTCTTC
- - TRBJ2-5 TRBV5-4 CASSLTVGSDQETQYF TGTGCCAGCAGCTTAACTGTGGGTAGCGACCAAGAGACCCAGTACTTC
- - TRBJ1-5 TRBV7-9 CASSPSTDSNQPQHF TGTGCCAGCAGCCCCTCAACAGATAGCAATCAGCCCCAGCATTTT
once TRBD2 TRBJ2-2 TRBV19 CASTKRGGSDTGELFF TGTGCCAGTACCAAGCGCGGGGGTTCGGACACCGGGGAGCTGTTTTTT
- - TRBJ1-1 TRBV5-1 CASSLDGTEAFF TGCGCCAGCAGCTTGGACGGTACTGAAGCTTTCTTT
- - TRBJ1-4 TRBV28 CASIRDEKLFF TGTGCCAGCATTAGGGATGAAAAACTGTTTTTT
- TRBD1 TRBJ1-6 TRBV9 CASSKGTVNSPLHF TGTGCCAGCAGTAAAGGGACAGTTAATTCACCCCTCCACTTT
once TRBD1 TRBJ2-7 TRBV4-2 CASSHRDRGIGEQYF TGTGCCAGCAGCCACCGGGACAGGGGGATTGGCGAGCAGTACTTC
once - TRBJ2-3 TRBV10-1 CASSESLDTQYF TGCGCCAGCAGTGAGTCTTTAGATACGCAGTATTTT
once - TRBJ1-5 TRBV19 CASRPPGTQAPQHF TGTGCCAGTAGACCCCCGGGGACCCAAGCGCCCCAGCATTTT
- - TRBJ1-1 TRBV6-6 CASENTEAFF TGTGCCAGCGAGAACACTGAAGCTTTCTTT
- TRBD1 TRBJ1-5 TRBV5-1 CASSLGQGQNQPQHF TGCGCCAGCAGCTTGGGACAGGGGCAAAATCAGCCCCAGCATTTT
once - TRBJ2-1 TRBV10-1 CASSETGRRGSYNEQFF TGCGCCAGCAGTGAGACGGGGAGGAGGGGGTCCTACAATGAGCAGTTCTTC
- TRBD1 TRBJ1-1 TRBV6-1 CASSALWTGNTEAFF TGTGCCAGCAGTGCCCTATGGACAGGGAATACTGAAGCTTTCTTT
- TRBD1 TRBJ2-2 TRBV28 CASGTGGTGELFF TGTGCCAGCGGGACAGGGGGCACCGGGGAGCTGTTTTTT